These 5 T cell receptor beta chains came from one sample sequenced in a study of blood T cell repertoires in COVID-19. Data came from immunoSEQ multiplex PCR; TCRdb stores just in-frame clones and leaves some out. The table includes 180,000 or so clones, 80% to 90% detected once. The source material was peripheral blood. The receptors derive from a woman aged 45-59 years with acute or convalescent COVID-19.

This clone was seen a few times. This rearrangement joins TRBV11-2 to TRBJ2-1, with 12 bases aligning to TRBD2. The ends lost 1 base at V and 2 bases at J; junction bases unmatched: 9. In germline, CDR1 is SGHAT, CDR2 FQNNGV. The CDR3 consists of 19 residues. The DNA of the CDR3 is TGTGCCAGCAGCTTAGCCCTTGGACTAGCGGGATCCACCTACAATGAGCAGTTCTTC. It yields the protein CASSLALGLAGSTYNEQFF. The entire variable domain, with the rest obtained from reference TRBV11-2 and TRBJ2-1, is as follows: EAGVAQSPRYKIIEKRQSVAFWCNPISGHATLYWYQQILGQGPKLLIQFQNNGVVDDSQLPKDRFSAERLKGVDSTLKIQPAKLEDSAVYLCASSLALGLAGSTYNEQFFGPGTRLTVL.

This chain uses TRBV30 with TRBJ1-3, with 10 bases matching TRBD1. V shed 2 bases and J 0 bases; nucleotides not matched to a gene: 10. CDR1 GTSNPN and CDR2 SVGIG come from the germline V gene (reference sequence). The CDR3 consists of 18 residues. The CDR3 DNA reads as TGTGCCTGGAGTTCCGGGACAGGGGTGAGGACCTCTGGAAACACCATATATTTT. This sequence encodes CAWSSGTGVRTSGNTIYF.

The chain employs TRBV7-3 and TRBJ1-1; possibly TRBD1 for D (6 bases). Germline V lookup: CDR1 SGHTA, CDR2 FQGTGA. The V gene lost 1 base and the J gene lost 4 bases, with 7 bases spanning the gap. This CDR3 has 13 amino acids. DNA of the CDR3: TGTGCCAGCAGCTTAAGCAGGGGCACTGAAGCTTTCTTT. Its translation: CASSLSRGTEAFF.

The chain couples TRBV19 to TRBJ2-2; 8 bases are shared with TRBD2. Trimming cost V 6 bases and J 3 bases; bases outside gene matches: 6. Per the germline V gene, CDR1 is LNHDA and CDR2 is SQIVND (reference sequence). The CDR3 extends over 15 amino acids. The CDR3: CASRPGTRDTGELFF. DNA of the CDR3: TGTGCCAGTAGGCCGGGGACTAGGGACACCGGGGAGCTGTTTTTT.

This clone is a singleton in its sample. The J gene is TRBJ2-1, the V gene TRBV5-4; 8 positions match TRBD2. V shed 0 bases, J shed 5 bases, and the junction held 4 bases outside the gene matches. This CDR3 region has 15 residues. Germline V CDR1 and CDR2: SGHNT, YYREEE (reference sequence). The CDR3 here is CASSLGIAGNNEQFF. In DNA form, the CDR3 reads TGTGCCAGCAGCTTGGGGATAGCGGGAAACAATGAGCAGTTCTTC.